Listed below are T cell receptor beta chains from one sample, sequenced in a study of T cell responses to AZD1222 COVID-19 vaccine. Profiled with immunoSEQ multiplex PCR; TCRdb holds only in-frame clones, not every one. The table has more than 250,000 clones, just over 90% seen once. The input for sequencing was peripheral blood, taken on day 0 of AZD1222 vaccination. The receptor set was obtained from an adult in good health. CDR3s include the opening cysteine and the closing phenylalanine or tryptophan. The D gene is left open where the match is weak. Size is omitted from some rows. Given values are once, few, many or a class for expanded clones.

NA	NA	TRBV28	TRBJ2-7	TGTGCCAGCAGTTTGAGCGGTAGCTCCTACGAGCAGTACTTC	CASSLSGSSYEQYF
NA	NA	TRBV28	TRBJ2-4	TGTGCCAGCACCTCTGGGGTGGCCAAAAACATTCAGTACTTC	CASTSGVAKNIQYF
NA	NA	TRBV7-3	TRBJ2-3	TGTGCCAGCAGCCTAACCCCGGGGAGCACAGATACGCAGTATTTT	CASSLTPGSTDTQYF
once	NA	TRBV4-1	TRBJ2-1	TGCGCCAGCAGCCAAGGAAGGGCGATAAACTCCTACAATGAGCAGTTCTTC	CASSQGRAINSYNEQFF
NA	NA	TRBV9	TRBJ2-7	TGTGCCAGCAGCGTAGCTAGTTGGGACTCCGAGCAGTACTTC	CASSVASWDSEQYF
NA	NA	TRBV4-3	TRBJ1-4	TGCGCCAGCAGCCTAAGCCGGAGGGATTATGTGTTTTTT	CASSLSRRDYVFF
NA	NA	TRBV21-1	TRBJ1-1	TGTGCCAGCAGCAGCCTCGAAGCTTTCTTT	CASSSLEAFF
NA	NA	TRBV9	TRBJ2-3	TGTGCCAGCAACTTAGGGGGGGGAATCACAGATACGCAGTATTTT	CASNLGGGITDTQYF
NA	TRBD2	TRBV7-3	TRBJ2-3	TGTGCCAGCAGCTCGACTAGCGGGAGTTTTAATACGCAGTATTTT	CASSSTSGSFNTQYF
NA	NA	TRBV6-5	TRBJ1-1	TGTGCCAGCAGCAAGGGGGATCGGGCTTTCTTT	CASSKGDRAFF
NA	NA	TRBV4-2	TRBJ2-3	TGTGCCAGCAGCCAAGTGGATTCAGCAGATACGCAGTATTTT	CASSQVDSADTQYF
NA	TRBD1	TRBV2	TRBJ2-5	TGTGCCAGCAGTGAACAGGGGGCCGGAGAGACCCAGTACTTC	CASSEQGAGETQYF
NA	NA	TRBV7-9	TRBJ2-7	TGTGCCAGCAGCTCCGAGCCCGACAGATTTGGCGAGCAGTACTTC	CASSSEPDRFGEQYF
NA	TRBD1	TRBV27	TRBJ2-1	TGTGCCAGCAGTCCTCGGACAGGGCAGGTGTTCTTC	CASSPRTGQVFF
NA	NA	TRBV5-1	TRBJ1-2	TGCGCCAGCAGCGTGGACGGACCGGGGTATGGCTACACCTTC	CASSVDGPGYGYTF
NA	TRBD1	TRBV15	TRBJ1-4	TGTGCCACCAGCAGAGATCGTGCCCTCCGGACAGGCCTGGAAAAACTGTTTTTT	CATSRDRALRTGLEKLFF
NA	NA	TRBV20-1	TRBJ2-1	TGCAGTGCTAGAAGGAGGCGGGAGCAGTTCTTC	CSARRRREQFF
NA	NA	TRBV2	TRBJ1-3	TGTGCCAGCAGCCTCCTTATCGGGGGTGGAAACACCATATATTTT	CASSLLIGGGNTIYF
NA	TRBD1	TRBV5-1	TRBJ2-7	TGCGCCAGCAGCTTGGAGGGACAGGGGATTTACGAGCAGTACTTC	CASSLEGQGIYEQYF
NA	TRBD1	TRBV11-3	TRBJ2-7	TGTGCCAGCAGTCCCTCGGGGACAGGGGCCTACGAGCAGTACTTC	CASSPSGTGAYEQYF
NA	NA	TRBV15	TRBJ2-2	TGTGCCACCCTACAGAACACCGGGGAGCTGTTTTTT	CATLQNTGELFF
NA	NA	TRBV4-3	TRBJ2-2	TGCGCCAGCAGCCAAGCTATCGGTGGGGGGAGGCGCACCGGGGAGCTGTTTTTT	CASSQAIGGGRRTGELFF
NA	NA	TRBV5-4	TRBJ1-3	TGTGCCAGCAGCGACCACCGGAAGGGGAGAAACACCATATATTTT	CASSDHRKGRNTIYF
NA	NA	TRBV6-2/TRBV6-3	TRBJ2-7	TGTGCCAGCAGTTCCAGGGGCGGCGAGCAGTACTTC	CASSSRGGEQYF
once	NA	TRBV9	TRBJ2-3	TGTGCCAGCAGCGTATTAAGCAGTTCCACAGATACGCAGTATTTT	CASSVLSSSTDTQYF
NA	TRBD1	TRBV30	TRBJ1-5	TGTGCCTTCTCGGGGGGACAGGGGATCAATCAGCCCCAGCATTTT	CAFSGGQGINQPQHF
NA	NA	TRBV5-1	TRBJ1-6	TGCGCCAGCAGCCCGGAGGGTCACTCCTATAATTCACCCCTCCACTTT	CASSPEGHSYNSPLHF
once	NA	TRBV18	TRBJ1-6	TGTGCCAGCTCACCAGGCGGGACTTCACCCCTCCACTTT	CASSPGGTSPLHF
NA	NA	TRBV7-9	TRBJ1-5	TGTGCCAGCAGCTTAGCAGAATCAGCCCAGCATTTT	CASSLAESAQHF